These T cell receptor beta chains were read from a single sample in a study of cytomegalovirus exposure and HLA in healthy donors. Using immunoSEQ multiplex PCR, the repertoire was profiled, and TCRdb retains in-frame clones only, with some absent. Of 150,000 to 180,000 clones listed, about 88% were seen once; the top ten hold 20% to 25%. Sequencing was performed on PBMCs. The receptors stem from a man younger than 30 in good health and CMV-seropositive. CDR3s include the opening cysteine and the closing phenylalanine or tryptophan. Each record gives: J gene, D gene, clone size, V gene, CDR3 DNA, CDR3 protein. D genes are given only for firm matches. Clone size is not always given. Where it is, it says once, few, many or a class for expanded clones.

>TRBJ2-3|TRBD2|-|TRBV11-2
TGTGCCAGCAGCTTCCAGGGCAGGGTAGCGGGGAGCACAGATACGCAGTATTTT
CASSFQGRVAGSTDTQYF
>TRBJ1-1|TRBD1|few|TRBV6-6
TGTGCCAGCAGTTTGACAGGGGGCACTGAAGCTTTCTTT
CASSLTGGTEAFF
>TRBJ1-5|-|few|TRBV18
TGTGCCAGCTCAGAGGGGACTGAGGGTCAGCCCCAGCATTTT
CASSEGTEGQPQHF
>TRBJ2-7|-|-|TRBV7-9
TGTGCCAGCAGCTCAGTCCTTGGGACTGCTGGTATAAACGAGCAGTACTTC
CASSSVLGTAGINEQYF
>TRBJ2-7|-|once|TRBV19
TGTGCCAGTAGTGGCAGGCGATACGAGCAGTACTTC
CASSGRRYEQYF
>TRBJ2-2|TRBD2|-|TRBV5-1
TGCGCCAGCAGCCCCCGGCGGGGGAGGCAAAGCGGGGAGCTGTTTTTT
CASSPRRGRQSGELFF
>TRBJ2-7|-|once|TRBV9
TGTGCCAGCAGCCCCGCAGGTGGCACCGTAAGGGAGCAGTACTTC
CASSPAGGTVREQYF
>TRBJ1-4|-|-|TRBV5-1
TGCGCCAGCAGCTTGGGACACCACGCAACTAATGAAAAACTGTTTTTT
CASSLGHHATNEKLFF
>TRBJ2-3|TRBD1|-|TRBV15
TGTGCCACCAGCGGACAGGGCTCCTCCTTGGGATACACAGATACGCAGTATTTT
CATSGQGSSLGYTDTQYF
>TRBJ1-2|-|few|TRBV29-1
TGCAGCGTTCAGGGATCCGCTAACTATGGCTACACCTTC
CSVQGSANYGYTF
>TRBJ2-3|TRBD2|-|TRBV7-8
TGTGCCAGCAGCTTAGCGGGGACTAGCGGGAGGGTGGTGTATTTT
CASSLAGTSGRVVYF
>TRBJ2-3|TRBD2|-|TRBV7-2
TGTGCCAGCAGCTTAGTGGGGGGGGACGCAGATACGCAGTATTTT
CASSLVGGDADTQYF
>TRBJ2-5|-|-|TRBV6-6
TGTGCCAGCAGTGCGACAGAAGAGACCCAGTACTTC
CASSATEETQYF
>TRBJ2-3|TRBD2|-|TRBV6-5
TGTGCCAGCACCCCCCGGGGGGGGCCAGATACGCAGTATTTT
CASTPRGGPDTQYF
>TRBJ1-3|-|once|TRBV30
TGTGCCTGGAGTTGGGGAACCGGAGGCTCTGGAAACACCATATATTTT
CAWSWGTGGSGNTIYF
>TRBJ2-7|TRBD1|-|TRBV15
TGTGCCACCAGCAGAGGCGGGACAGGCTTCTACGAGCAGTACTTC
CATSRGGTGFYEQYF
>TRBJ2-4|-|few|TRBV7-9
TGTGCCAGCAGCTTAACGGCGGGAAACATTCAGTACTTC
CASSLTAGNIQYF
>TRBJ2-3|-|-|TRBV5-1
TGCGCCAGCAGCTTGGAAGGGGCGGGGGCCCCAGGGACGCAGTATTTT
CASSLEGAGAPGTQYF
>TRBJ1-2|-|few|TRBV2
TGTGCCAGCAGTGAATATGAGTATGGCTACACCTTC
CASSEYEYGYTF
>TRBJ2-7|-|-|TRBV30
TGTGCCTGGAGCTACAGGGTGACCTACGAGCAGTACTTC
CAWSYRVTYEQYF
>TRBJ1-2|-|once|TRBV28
TGTGCCAGCAGTTTCACATCAGGGGTTCCTAACTATGGCTACACCTTC
CASSFTSGVPNYGYTF
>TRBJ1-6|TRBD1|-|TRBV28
TGTGCCAGCAGTTTATCGAGCCCCGCAGGGGGTATAGGGAACCTCCACTTT
CASSLSSPAGGIGNLHF
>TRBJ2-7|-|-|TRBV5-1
TGCGCCAGCAGCTTGGTTGTCAGCTCCTACGAGCAGTACTTC
CASSLVVSSYEQYF
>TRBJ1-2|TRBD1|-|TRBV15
TGTGCCACCAGCAGCTCAGACAGGGTTTATGGCTACACCTTC
CATSSSDRVYGYTF
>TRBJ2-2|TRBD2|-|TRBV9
TGTGCCAGCAGCCCGCTAGCGGGAGGGTCTACCGGGGAGCTGTTTTTT
CASSPLAGGSTGELFF
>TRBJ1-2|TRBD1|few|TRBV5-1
TGCGCCAGCAGCTTGGGACAGGGACCCTATGGCTACACCTTC
CASSLGQGPYGYTF
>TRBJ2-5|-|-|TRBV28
TGTGCCAGCAGTTTCCGGGGCCAAGAGACCCAGTACTTC
CASSFRGQETQYF
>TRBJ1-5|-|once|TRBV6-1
TGTGCCAGCAGTGAATGGAAAAAGGCAGGGGCCCTCCAGCATTTT
CASSEWKKAGALQHF
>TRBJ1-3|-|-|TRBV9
TGTGCCAGCAGCGCCCCTTCCTCTGGAAACACCATATATTTT
CASSAPSSGNTIYF
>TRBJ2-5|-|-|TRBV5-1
TGCGCCAGCAGCGGAGTCGGATGGGGCGAAGAGACCCAGTACTTC
CASSGVGWGEETQYF
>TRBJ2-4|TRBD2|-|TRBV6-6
TGTGCCAGCACCGACTCGGGAGGGAGACACTTC
CASTDSGGRHF
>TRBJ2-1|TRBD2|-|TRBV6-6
TGTGCCAGCAGTCTCGGGACTAGCGGTTACAATGAGCAGTTCTTC
CASSLGTSGYNEQFF
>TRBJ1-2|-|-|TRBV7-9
TGTGCCAGCAGCTTGGCCGGGACAACTATTGGCTACACCTTC
CASSLAGTTIGYTF
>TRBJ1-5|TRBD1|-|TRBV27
TGTGCCAGCAGCCCGGACAGGGGGCCGGGCAATCAGCCCCAGCATTTT
CASSPDRGPGNQPQHF
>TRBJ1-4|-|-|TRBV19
TGTGCCAGTAGTATAGCCCGAGCGCCCACTAATGAAAAACTGTTTTTT
CASSIARAPTNEKLFF
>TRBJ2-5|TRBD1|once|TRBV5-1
TGCGCCAGCAGCCATGGACAGGTGCAAGAGACCCAGTACTTC
CASSHGQVQETQYF
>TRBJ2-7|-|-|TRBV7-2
TGTGCCAGCAGCTCACAATACTACGAGCAGTACTTC
CASSSQYYEQYF
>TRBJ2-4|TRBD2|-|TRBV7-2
TGTGCCAGCAGCTTAGCCCTGACTAGCGGGAGGGCCAAAAACATTCAGTACTTC
CASSLALTSGRAKNIQYF
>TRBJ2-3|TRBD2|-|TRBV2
TGTGCCAGCAGTGAGGAGCGGGGACTCACAGATACGCAGTATTTT
CASSEERGLTDTQYF
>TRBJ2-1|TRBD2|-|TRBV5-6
TGTGCCAGCAGCTTGGTGGGGGAGGGGTCCTACAATGAGCAGTTCTTC
CASSLVGEGSYNEQFF
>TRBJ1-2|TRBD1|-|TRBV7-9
TGTGCCAGCAGCTTGACTGGGACAGGGGCCTCTAACTATGGCTACACCTTC
CASSLTGTGASNYGYTF
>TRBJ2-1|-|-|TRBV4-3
TGCGCCAGCAGCCAAGAAGACAGCTCCTACAATGAGCAGTTCTTC
CASSQEDSSYNEQFF
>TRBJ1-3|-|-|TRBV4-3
TGCGCCAGCAGCCAAGTGTCTCTAACAGGGCCAGGAAACACCATATATTTT
CASSQVSLTGPGNTIYF
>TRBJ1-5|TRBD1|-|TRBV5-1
TGCGCCAGCAGTCCGGGGACAGGGAGTAATCAGCCCCAGCATTTT
CASSPGTGSNQPQHF
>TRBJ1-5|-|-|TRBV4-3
TGCGCCAGCAGCCAAGACGGGCAGGGGAGTCAGCCCCAGCATTTT
CASSQDGQGSQPQHF